This TCR beta chain was identified during a study of blood T cell repertoires in COVID-19. Study background: Collection of acute and convalescent COVID-19 samples took place in the United States, Italy and Spain. T cells, B-cell-depleted T cells, or PBMCs provided the cDNA or gDNA that served as material.

CDR1 is KGHSH and CDR2 is LQKENI in the germline V gene. Trimming removed 4 bases from V and 1 base from J, with 8 bases in between. There are 14 residues in the CDR3. Sequencing used immunoSEQ multiplex PCR; TCRdb keeps in-frame clones, though not all of them. The table shows approximately 180,000 clones, with 84% occurring only once. The study assigned cohorts using participant-reported clinical history. Material: PBMCs or T cells enriched from blood (not recorded which). The source is a man between 45 and 60 years old who had recovered from COVID-19. The chain has TRBV18 and TRBJ1-5; D not certain. The CDR3 is CASSRAASNQPQHF. The DNA of the CDR3 is TGTGCCAGCTCACGGGCCGCGAGCAATCAGCCCCAGCATTTT.